This TCR beta chain was sequenced for a study of T cell responses to AZD1222 COVID-19 vaccine. Study-level background: Recipients boosted at about 4 weeks or about 12 weeks are pooled. Study-level findings and limits: Unmutated variant regions are reportedly the target of nearly half of TCRs that are spike-specific. Mostly white British, mostly female donors; authors suggested clonal diversity may be underestimated. Spike was spanned by vaccine-associated CD4 TCRs, which were dominant at 160-218 and 743-854.

The germline V gene encodes CDR1 MNHNS and CDR2 SASEGT. V was pared by 2 bases and J by 9 bases, with 2 bases between. The CDR3 runs to 10 residues. Produced via immunoSEQ multiplex PCR; TCRdb's table is partial and in-frame only. Counted here are around 180,000 clones, roughly 92% occurring once; the ten biggest clones make up about 10%. Worth noting for this clone: Its specificity is not known.

The chain couples TRBV6-1 to TRBJ2-1; D gene ambiguous. This receptor was identified in an adult in good health. The sequenced sample was peripheral blood, obtained on day 0 of AZD1222 vaccination. The CDR3 DNA reads as TGTGCCAGCAGTGAATTTGAGCAGTTCTTC. Protein product: CASSEFEQFF.